This passage covers 29 T cell receptor beta chains from one sample sequenced in a study of T-cell reconstitution after alpha-beta-depleted transplantation in children. Researchers prepared the TCRbeta library using unique molecular identifiers, the study reports. TCRdb re-called the PCR reads through MiXCR, storing one row per CDR3 protein. The data hold 300,000 to 350,000 distinct CDR3 sequences, with 20% to 30% observed a single time. The specimen comprised PBMCs, mostly from graft donor cells, sampled 180 days after TCRalphabeta/CD19-depleted stem cell transplant. These receptors all stem from a male patient younger than 18 who had a stem cell transplant for acute lymphoblastic leukemia, so the T cells may come from the graft donor.

The genes are TRBV7-9 and TRBJ2-3, with TRBD1 matching 7 bases. The CDR3 loop spans 12 amino acids. The V segment lost 6 bases and the J segment 6 bases; nucleotides outside the gene matches: 3. Germline V CDR1 and CDR2: SEHNR, FQNEAQ (reference sequence). CDR3 nucleotides: TGTGCCAGCAGGACAGGGCCTGATACGCAGTATTTT. Its translation: CASRTGPDTQYF.

This clonotype was seen more than once but under ten times. The V gene is TRBV12-3 or TRBV12-4, the J gene TRBJ2-2; 14 bases are shared with TRBD2. The length of the CDR3 is 17 residues. J lost 1 base, V lost 5 bases, and 3 bases had no gene match. This CDR3 reads CASSRLAGGWNTGELFF. The CDR3, as DNA: TGTGCCAGCAGTCGACTAGCGGGAGGGTGGAACACCGGGGAGCTGTTTTTT.

In DNA form, the CDR3 reads TGCAGTGCTAGATCTAGCGGGAGGGCTTACAATGAGCAGTTCTTC. Translation: CSARSSGRAYNEQFF. This chain connects TRBV20-1 to TRBJ2-1; 12 bases are shared with TRBD2. CDR1 and CDR2 (germline): DFQATT, SNEGSKA (reference sequence). CDR3 length equals 15 residues. Unmatched junction bases numbered 3, after V lost 2 bases and J lost 4 bases.

The chain carries TRBV11-1 and TRBJ2-1; TRBD2 matches at 11 bases. The CDR3 totals 21 residues. Germline CDR1 SGHAT, CDR2 FQDESV (reference sequence). Trimming at V came to 1 base and at J to 1 base, leaving 15 bases not matched to a gene. The chain's CDR3 is CASSLGAWVAGGKKSYNEQFF. DNA of the CDR3: TGTGCCAGCAGCTTAGGGGCTTGGGTAGCGGGAGGGAAAAAATCCTACAATGAGCAGTTCTTC.

The rearrangement joins TRBV11-3 to TRBJ2-3; TRBD1 might be the D (5 bases). Trimming stripped 8 bases from V and 4 bases from J, with 7 bases between. The CDR3 spans 11 residues. Germline V gives CDR1 SGHNT, CDR2 YENEEA. CDR3 bases: TGTGCCAGCGAGACAGCAGATACGCAGTATTTT. Translating gives CASETADTQYF.

V usage is TRBV12-3 or TRBV12-4 and J usage is TRBJ2-1; D gene uncertain. V shed 4 bases and J shed 4 bases, with 14 bases lying between them. The CDR3 length is 15 residues. As DNA, the CDR3 is TGTGCCAGCAGTTGGGGAATAGATTCTTACAATGAGCAGTTCTTC. Translation: CASSWGIDSYNEQFF.

The rearrangement joins TRBV4-2 to TRBJ2-7; 9 bases fit TRBD2. The CDR3 length is 16 residues. The V and J ends lost 5 bases and 6 bases, in that order; junction bases with no gene match: 14. CDR1 LGHNA and CDR2 YNFKEQ come from the germline V gene. The CDR3 loop is CASSWKTSGGSSEQYF. CDR3 DNA: TGTGCCAGCAGCTGGAAGACTAGCGGAGGCAGTTCCGAGCAGTACTTC.

The J gene is TRBJ2-6, the V gene TRBV14; TRBD1 might be the D (7 bases). CDR3 size: 19 residues. V was clipped by 4 bases and J by 2 bases, with 21 bases between them. In germline, CDR1 is SGHDN, CDR2 FVKESK. The CDR3 sequence: CASSPRQGLFFTGANVLTF. In nucleotides, the CDR3 is TGTGCCAGCAGCCCGCGACAGGGACTTTTTTTTACTGGGGCCAACGTCCTGACTTTC.

This chain uses TRBV4-1 with TRBJ2-4; D may be TRBD2 (6 bases). CDR3 length: 15 residues. Trimming pared 1 base from V and 7 bases from J, leaving 14 bases between. The V gene's germline CDR1 is MGHRA and CDR2 YSYEKL. The CDR3 DNA follows: TGCGCCAGCAGCCAAGGGCGGGATTGGAGGAACATTCAGTACTTC. This sequence encodes CASSQGRDWRNIQYF.

The chain links TRBV11-1 to TRBJ2-2; TRBD2 matches 9 bases. This CDR3 spans 18 amino acids. CDR1 is SGHAT, CDR2 FQDESV, per germline (reference sequence). Losses at the gene ends were 1 base for V and 1 base for J; bases not matched to a gene: 7. The CDR3 sequence is CASSLGRLAGQNTGELFF. The CDR3, as DNA: TGTGCCAGCAGCTTAGGACGGCTAGCGGGACAGAACACCGGGGAGCTGTTTTTT.

This clonotype came up once. V usage is TRBV19 and J usage is TRBJ1-5; TRBD1 is a possible D gene (6 bases). Germline V CDR1 and CDR2: LNHDA, SQIVND (reference sequence). This CDR3 has 14 residues. Trimming cost V 9 bases and J 3 bases, with 15 bases left between them. The CDR3 sequence: CASTVGGHNQPQHF. Written as DNA, the CDR3 is TGTGCCAGCACGGTAGGGGGGCACAATCAGCCCCAGCATTTT.

The chain recombines TRBV5-1 with TRBJ2-1; D is unresolved. Trimming cost V 3 bases and J 8 bases, with 12 bases left between them. The CDR3 covers 13 residues. Looked up from germline, CDR1 is SGHRS and CDR2 is YFSETQ. The CDR3 is CASSWTSSYEQFF. The CDR3 nucleotides are TGCGCCAGCAGCTGGACCTCTAGTTATGAGCAGTTCTTC.

This sequence joins TRBV4-1 and TRBJ2-2; 14 bases are a match to TRBD2. Germline CDR1 reads MGHRA; CDR2 reads YSYEKL. Germline trimming cut 4 bases from V and 0 bases from J; bases unmatched to any gene: 4. This CDR3 comprises 18 residues. In nucleotides, the CDR3 is TGCGCCAGCAGCCCGGGACTAGCGGGAGCCTCGAACACCGGGGAGCTGTTTTTT. Protein: CASSPGLAGASNTGELFF.

In its sample, this clonotype was seen a few times. V is TRBV5-1 and J is TRBJ2-1; 9 positions agree with TRBD1. From germline, CDR1 is SGHRS and CDR2 YFSETQ. The V segment lost 7 bases and the J segment 2 bases; nucleotides outside the gene matches: 7. The CDR3 sequence is 15 residues long. DNA of the CDR3: TGCGCCAGCCGATCCGGGACAGGGCCCTACAATGAGCAGTTCTTC. Residues: CASRSGTGPYNEQFF.

The table lists this clonotype with many counts. The chain recombines TRBV7-2 with TRBJ2-1; 8 bases match TRBD1. The junction had 8 bases not matched to a gene; V was cut back by 5 bases and J by 2 bases. Germline V gene sequence: CDR1 SGHTA, CDR2 FQGNSA. The CDR3 length is 16 residues. The CDR3 nucleotides read TGTGCCAGCAGCCGGACAGGGTCACTAACCTACAATGAGCAGTTCTTC. Its protein is CASSRTGSLTYNEQFF.

A few counts support this clonotype. V and J are TRBV5-1 and TRBJ2-7, with a tentative D call TRBD2 (6 bases). CDR1 is SGHRS, CDR2 YFSETQ, per germline. The V and J ends lost 2 bases and 1 base respectively, with 13 bases between them. This CDR3 is 15 amino acids long. The CDR3 region is CASSLRSGPSYEQYF. Written as DNA, the CDR3 is TGCGCCAGCAGCTTAAGGAGCGGGCCTTCCTACGAGCAGTACTTC.

This clonotype was seen repeatedly, ten times or more. This rearrangement joins TRBV5-1 to TRBJ2-2; D remains unclear. The germline gives CDR1 SGHRS, CDR2 YFSETQ. This CDR3 has 14 amino acids. Trimming cost V 6 bases and J 1 base, with 10 bases left between them. The CDR3 reads CASTTTGNTGELFF. The CDR3 DNA reads TGCGCCAGCACGACGACGGGGAACACCGGGGAGCTGTTTTTT. Drawing the rest from reference TRBV5-1 and TRBJ2-2, the complete variable domain is KAGVTQTPRYLIKTRGQQVTLSCSPISGHRSVSWYQQTPGQGLQFLFEYFSETQRNKGNFPGRFSGRQFSNSRSEMNVSTLELGDSALYLCASTTTGNTGELFFGEGSRLTVL.

The chain recombines TRBV7-8 with TRBJ1-4; 9 nucleotides align to TRBD1. This CDR3 is 15 amino acids long. J was trimmed by 8 bases and V by 4 bases; bases with no gene match: 8. Germline V gene lookup returns CDR1 SGHVS and CDR2 FQNEAQ. The CDR3, as DNA: TGTGCCAGCAGCTCACGGGACAGGGTTGGGGAAAAACTGTTTTTT. This gives the protein CASSSRDRVGEKLFF.

This clonotype has more than one count but fewer than ten. CDR3 nucleotides: TGTGCCACCAGCAGGAGGGACAGGGCCTACGAGCAGTACTTC. It translates to CATSRRDRAYEQYF. The J gene is TRBJ2-7, the V gene TRBV15, with 9 bases lining up with TRBD1. The CDR3 totals 14 residues. V gave up 3 bases and J gave up 2 bases; unmatched junction bases: 2. Germline CDR1 and CDR2: LNHNV and YYDKDF (reference sequence). The full variable domain, in which reference TRBV15 and TRBJ2-7 provide the parts outside the CDR3, is DAMVIQNPRYQVTQFGKPVTLSCSQTLNHNVMYWYQQKSSQAPKLLFHYYDKDFNNEADTPDNFQSRRPNTSFCFLDIRSPGLGDTAMYLCATSRRDRAYEQYFGPGTRLTVT.

The rearrangement links TRBV11-2 to TRBJ2-2, with D possibly matching TRBD1 (5 bases). Germline lookup yields CDR1 SGHAT and CDR2 FQNNGV. The CDR3 is 14 amino acids. Trimming removed 5 bases from V and 4 bases from J, with 11 bases in between. The CDR3 loop reads CASSPRVVTGELFF. Written as DNA, the CDR3 is TGTGCCAGCAGCCCCAGGGTCGTCACCGGGGAGCTGTTTTTT.

The rearrangement joins TRBV4-1 to TRBJ2-7; D remains unclear. This CDR3 contains 13 residues. Germline V gives CDR1 MGHRA, CDR2 YSYEKL. V was clipped by 6 bases and J by 6 bases, with 15 bases between them. CDR3 sequence: CASSGMNPREQYF. CDR3 DNA sequence: TGCGCCAGCAGTGGGATGAACCCCCGCGAGCAGTACTTC.

For this clonotype: Sequence at one end of the junction differs from germline and may be a read error. The gene calls are TRBV27 and TRBJ2-5, with 7 positions matching TRBD2. From germline, CDR1 is MNHEY and CDR2 SMNVEV (reference sequence). This CDR3 spans 15 amino acids. DNA of the CDR3: TGTGCCAGCAGTTTAGGGAGGGCGCGGTTAGAGAACCAGTACTTC. It yields the protein CASSLGRARLENQYF.

This clonotype showed up just a few times. CDR3 nucleotides: TGCAGTGCTGATGGGACTAGCACCTCCTACGAGCAGTACTTC. It specifies CSADGTSTSYEQYF. The chain links TRBV20-1 to TRBJ2-7, with 9 nucleotides matching TRBD2. CDR3 size: 14 residues. CDR1 DFQATT and CDR2 SNEGSKA come from the germline V gene (reference sequence). The V gene end was trimmed by 5 bases and the J gene end by 0 bases; junction bases not matched to a gene: 5.

This clonotype was found a few times. The J gene is TRBJ1-3, the V gene TRBV15; D is uncertain. Germline V gives CDR1 LNHNV, CDR2 YYDKDF (reference sequence). The V gene lost 4 bases and the J gene lost 7 bases, with 11 bases spanning the gap. There are 13 residues in the CDR3. Here the CDR3 reads CATSTSTRNTIYF. Written as DNA, the CDR3 is TGTGCCACCAGCACCTCAACGAGGAACACCATATATTTT.

The genes are TRBV20-1 and TRBJ2-7; 11 bases line up with TRBD2. The CDR3 extends over 18 amino acids. CDR1 and CDR2 from the germline V gene are DFQATT and SNEGSKA (reference sequence). The CDR3 coding sequence is TGCTGCGCTAGAGCCGCATTAGGGCTAGCGGGAGGCTCCTACGAGCAGTACTTC. Translating gives CCARAALGLAGGSYEQYF.

The chain couples TRBV4-2 to TRBJ2-5; D is possibly TRBD2 (5 bases). Germline loops: CDR1 LGHNA, CDR2 YNFKEQ. CDR3 length: 15 amino acids. Trimming stripped 3 bases from V and 7 bases from J, with 18 bases between. The CDR3 region is CASSHTSGLSGTQYF. The CDR3 nucleotides read TGTGCCAGCAGCCACACCAGCGGCCTGTCCGGGACCCAGTACTTC.

DNA of the CDR3: TGCAGTGCTAGAGCTAGTAGGTGGGGGACAAACATTCAGTACTTC. Translated: CSARASRWGTNIQYF. The chain combines TRBV20-1 with TRBJ2-4, with D tentatively TRBD1 or TRBD2 (5 bases each). The CDR3 has 15 residues. Germline loops: CDR1 DFQATT, CDR2 SNEGSKA (reference sequence). The V and J ends lost 1 base and 6 bases respectively, with 16 bases between them.

This clonotype has more than one count but fewer than ten. This chain connects TRBV4-2 to TRBJ2-2; 7 bases agree with TRBD2. V gave up 5 bases and J gave up 0 bases; unmatched junction bases: 6. CDR1 LGHNA and CDR2 YNFKEQ come from the germline V gene. This CDR3 comprises 16 residues. In DNA, the CDR3 is TGTGCCAGCAGCGAGGGCGGGAGCGCGAACACCGGGGAGCTGTTTTTT. This encodes CASSEGGSANTGELFF.

As concerns this clonotype: A read error may account for a junction end that differs from germline. The genes are TRBV20-1 and TRBJ2-5, with a possible D match to TRBD1 (7 bases). Germline values: CDR1 DFQATT, CDR2 SNEGSKA (reference sequence). The CDR3 runs 13 residues. Here the CDR3 reads CSASTGARETQSF. The CDR3 DNA reads as TGCAGTGCTAGCACAGGGGCACGGGAGACCCAGTCCTTC.